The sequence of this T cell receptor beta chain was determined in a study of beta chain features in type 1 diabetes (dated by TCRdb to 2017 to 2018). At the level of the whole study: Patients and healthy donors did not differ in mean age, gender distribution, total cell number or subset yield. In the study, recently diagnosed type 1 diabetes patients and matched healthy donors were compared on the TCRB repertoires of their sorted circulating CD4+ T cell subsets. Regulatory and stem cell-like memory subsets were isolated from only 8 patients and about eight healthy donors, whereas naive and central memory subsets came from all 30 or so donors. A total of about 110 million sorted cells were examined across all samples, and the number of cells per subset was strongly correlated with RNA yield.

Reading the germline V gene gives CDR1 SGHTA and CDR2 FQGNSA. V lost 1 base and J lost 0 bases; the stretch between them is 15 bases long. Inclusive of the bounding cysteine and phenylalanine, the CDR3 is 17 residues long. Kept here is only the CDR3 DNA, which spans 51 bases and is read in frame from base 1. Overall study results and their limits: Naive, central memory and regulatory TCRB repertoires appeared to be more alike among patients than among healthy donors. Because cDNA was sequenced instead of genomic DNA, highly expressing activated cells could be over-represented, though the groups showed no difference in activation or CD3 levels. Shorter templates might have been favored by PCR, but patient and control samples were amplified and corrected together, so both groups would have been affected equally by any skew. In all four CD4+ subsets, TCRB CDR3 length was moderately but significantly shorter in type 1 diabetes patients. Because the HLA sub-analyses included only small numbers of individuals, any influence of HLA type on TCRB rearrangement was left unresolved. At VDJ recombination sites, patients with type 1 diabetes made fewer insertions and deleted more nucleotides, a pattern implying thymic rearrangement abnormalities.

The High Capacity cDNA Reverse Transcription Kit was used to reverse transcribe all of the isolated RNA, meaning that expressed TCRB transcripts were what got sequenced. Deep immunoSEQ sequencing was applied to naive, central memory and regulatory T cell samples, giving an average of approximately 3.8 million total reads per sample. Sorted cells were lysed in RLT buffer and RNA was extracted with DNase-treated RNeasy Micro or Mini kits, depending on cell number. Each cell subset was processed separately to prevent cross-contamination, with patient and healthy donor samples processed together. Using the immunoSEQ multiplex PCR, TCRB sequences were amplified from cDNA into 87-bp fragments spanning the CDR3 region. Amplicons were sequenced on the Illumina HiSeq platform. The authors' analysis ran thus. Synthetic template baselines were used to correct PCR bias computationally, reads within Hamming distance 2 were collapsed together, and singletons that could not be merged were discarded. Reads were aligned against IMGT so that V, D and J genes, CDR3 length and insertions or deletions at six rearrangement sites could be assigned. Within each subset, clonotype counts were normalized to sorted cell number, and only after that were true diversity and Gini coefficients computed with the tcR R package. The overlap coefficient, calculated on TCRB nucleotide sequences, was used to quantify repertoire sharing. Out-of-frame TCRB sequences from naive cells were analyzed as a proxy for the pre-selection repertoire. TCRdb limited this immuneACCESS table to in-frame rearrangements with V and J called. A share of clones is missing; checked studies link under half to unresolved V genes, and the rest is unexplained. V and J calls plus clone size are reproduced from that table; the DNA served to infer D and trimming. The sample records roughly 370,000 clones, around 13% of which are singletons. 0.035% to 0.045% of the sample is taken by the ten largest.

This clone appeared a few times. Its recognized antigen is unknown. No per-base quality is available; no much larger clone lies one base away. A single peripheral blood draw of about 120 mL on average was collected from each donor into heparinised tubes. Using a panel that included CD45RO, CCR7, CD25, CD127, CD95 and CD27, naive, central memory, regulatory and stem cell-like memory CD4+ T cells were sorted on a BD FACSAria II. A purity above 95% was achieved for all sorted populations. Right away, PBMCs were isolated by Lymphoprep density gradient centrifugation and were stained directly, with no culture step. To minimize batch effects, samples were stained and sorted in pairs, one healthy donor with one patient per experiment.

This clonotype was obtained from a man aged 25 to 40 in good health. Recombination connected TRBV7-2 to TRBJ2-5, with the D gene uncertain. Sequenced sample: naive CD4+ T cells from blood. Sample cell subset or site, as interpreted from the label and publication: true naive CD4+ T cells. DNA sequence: TGTGCCAGCAGCTTAGTGGCACTCACCATGCACCAAGAGACCCAGTACTTC. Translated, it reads CASSLVALTMHQETQYF.